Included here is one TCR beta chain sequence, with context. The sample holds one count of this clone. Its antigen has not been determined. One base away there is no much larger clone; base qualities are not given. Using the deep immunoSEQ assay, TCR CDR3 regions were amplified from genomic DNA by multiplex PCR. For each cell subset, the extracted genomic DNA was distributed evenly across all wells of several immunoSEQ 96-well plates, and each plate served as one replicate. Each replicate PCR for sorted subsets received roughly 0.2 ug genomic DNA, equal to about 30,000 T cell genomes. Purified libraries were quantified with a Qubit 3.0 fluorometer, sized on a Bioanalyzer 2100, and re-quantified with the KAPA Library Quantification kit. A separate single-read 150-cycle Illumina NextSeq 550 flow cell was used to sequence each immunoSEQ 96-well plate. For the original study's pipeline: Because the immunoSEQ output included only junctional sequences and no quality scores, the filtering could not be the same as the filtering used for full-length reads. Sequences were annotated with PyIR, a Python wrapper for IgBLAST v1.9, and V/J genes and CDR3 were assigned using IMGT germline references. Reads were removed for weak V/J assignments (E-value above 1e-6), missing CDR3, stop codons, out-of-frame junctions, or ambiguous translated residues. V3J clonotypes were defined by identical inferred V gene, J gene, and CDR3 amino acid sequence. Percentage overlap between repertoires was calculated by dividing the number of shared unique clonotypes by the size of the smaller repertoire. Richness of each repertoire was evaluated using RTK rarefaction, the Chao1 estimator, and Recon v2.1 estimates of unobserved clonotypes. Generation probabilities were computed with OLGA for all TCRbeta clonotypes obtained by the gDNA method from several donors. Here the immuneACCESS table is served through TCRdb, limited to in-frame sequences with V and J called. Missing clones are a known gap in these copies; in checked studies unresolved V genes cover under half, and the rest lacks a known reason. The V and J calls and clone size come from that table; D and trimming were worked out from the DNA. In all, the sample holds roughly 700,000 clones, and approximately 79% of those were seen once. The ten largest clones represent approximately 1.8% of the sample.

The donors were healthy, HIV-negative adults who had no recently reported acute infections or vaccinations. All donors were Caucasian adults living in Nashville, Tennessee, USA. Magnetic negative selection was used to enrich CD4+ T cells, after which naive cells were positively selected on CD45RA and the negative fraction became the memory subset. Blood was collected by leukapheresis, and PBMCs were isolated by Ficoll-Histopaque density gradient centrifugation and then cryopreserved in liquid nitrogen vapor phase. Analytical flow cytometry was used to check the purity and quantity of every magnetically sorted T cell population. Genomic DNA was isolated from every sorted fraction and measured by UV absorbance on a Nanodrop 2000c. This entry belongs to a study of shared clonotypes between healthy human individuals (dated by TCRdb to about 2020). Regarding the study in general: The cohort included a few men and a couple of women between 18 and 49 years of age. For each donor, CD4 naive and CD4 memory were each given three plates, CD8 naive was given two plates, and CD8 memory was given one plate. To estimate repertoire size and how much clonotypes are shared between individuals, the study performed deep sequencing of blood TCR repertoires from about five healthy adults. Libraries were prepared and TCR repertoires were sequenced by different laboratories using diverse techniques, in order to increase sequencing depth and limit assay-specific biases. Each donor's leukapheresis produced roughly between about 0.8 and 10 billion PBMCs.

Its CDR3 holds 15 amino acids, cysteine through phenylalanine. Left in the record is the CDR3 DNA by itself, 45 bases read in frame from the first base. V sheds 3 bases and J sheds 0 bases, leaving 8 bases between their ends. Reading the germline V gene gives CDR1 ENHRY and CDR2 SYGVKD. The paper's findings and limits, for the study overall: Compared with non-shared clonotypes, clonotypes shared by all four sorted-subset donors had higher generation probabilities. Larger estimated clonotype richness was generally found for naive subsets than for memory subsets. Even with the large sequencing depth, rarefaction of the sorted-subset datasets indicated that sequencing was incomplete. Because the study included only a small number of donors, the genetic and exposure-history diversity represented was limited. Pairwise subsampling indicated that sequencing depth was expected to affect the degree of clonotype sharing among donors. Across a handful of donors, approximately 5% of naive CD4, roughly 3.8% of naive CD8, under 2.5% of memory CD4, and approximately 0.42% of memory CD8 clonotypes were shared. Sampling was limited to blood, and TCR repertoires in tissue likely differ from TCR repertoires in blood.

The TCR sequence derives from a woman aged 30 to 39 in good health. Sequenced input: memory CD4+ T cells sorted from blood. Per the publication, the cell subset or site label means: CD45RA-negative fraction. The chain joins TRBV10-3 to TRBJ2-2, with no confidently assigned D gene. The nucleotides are TGTGCCATCAGTGATGATCTATCGAACACCGGGGAGCTGTTTTTT. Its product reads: CAISDDLSNTGELFF.